This record concerns one T cell receptor (beta chain) sequence. Between the trimmed V and J ends, which lost 7 bases and 6 bases, there was a span of 15 bases. There are 13 residues in the CDR3. This sample is drawn from a study of blood T cell repertoires in COVID-19. The wider study: Sources were T cells, B-cell-depleted T cells, or PBMCs; the material itself was cDNA or gDNA.

Original methodology: Scientists estimated how many nucleated cells there were by amplifying reference gene primers. Profiled with immunoSEQ multiplex PCR; TCRdb holds only in-frame clones, not every one. V and J calls and clone size are copied from that table; D and trimming were computed from the DNA. Found here are some 50,000 clones, 83% of them singletons; the top ten hold 7.5% to 9.5%. This TCR was sampled from a man older than 75 in a cohort sampled during active COVID-19. Sample: peripheral blood. V gene TRBV12-3 or TRBV12-4 combines with J gene TRBJ1-1, with D possibly TRBD1 on 5 matching bases. CDR3 bases: TGTGCCAGCACCCAAACTGGGGGGGCTGAAGCTTTCTTT. Translation gives CASTQTGGAEAFF.